The 31 T cell receptor beta chains reported below all come from one sample, sequenced in a study of molecular identifiers for immune sequencing clone quantification. TCRdb reprocessed the PCR reads via MiXCR and lists one record per CDR3 protein. The data show more than 250,000 distinct CDR3 sequences, about a fifth seen once. Sequencing was carried out using naive CD8+ T cells from blood, with Jurkat cell RNA spiked in. The subset here: FACS-sorted CD8+CD4-CCR7+CD45RA+ naive T cells. These receptors all come from a human donor in good health. Some libraries in this study had Jurkat cell RNA spiked in.

As to this clonotype: This may come from a read error, since a much larger clone is one base off. The chain joins TRBV6-5 to TRBJ1-1, with D uncertain. Per germline, CDR1 MNHEY and CDR2 SVGAGI. V lost 8 bases, J lost 3 bases, and 19 bases lay in between. The CDR3 is 15 residues long. Here the CDR3 DNA reads TGTGCCAGCGGCCTCCAAAGCGGGGAATACACTGAAGCTTTCTTT. Translation gives CASGLQSGEYTEAFF.

Many counts were recorded for this clonotype. The chain joins TRBV29-1 to TRBJ2-1, with 9 nucleotides matching TRBD2. The CDR3 spans 13 residues. Per the germline V gene, CDR1 is SQVTM and CDR2 is ANQGSEA. Germline trimming cut 5 bases from V and 4 bases from J; bases unmatched to any gene: 3. The CDR3 protein is CSVPTSGYNEQFF. In DNA, the CDR3 is TGCAGCGTTCCGACTAGCGGTTACAATGAGCAGTTCTTC.

This clonotype came up many times. This chain connects TRBV6-5 to TRBJ2-3; TRBD2 matches at 8 bases. CDR3 length: 17 residues. Germline values: CDR1 MNHEY, CDR2 SVGAGI. Trimming at V came to 1 base and at J to 4 bases, leaving 10 bases not matched to a gene. The CDR3 sequence: CASSYYTSGNSPDTQYF. The CDR3 DNA reads as TGTGCCAGCAGTTACTATACTAGCGGAAACAGCCCAGATACGCAGTATTTT.

This clonotype was observed many times. The chain has TRBV7-9 and TRBJ2-7, with TRBD1 matching 9 bases. CDR3 length equals 15 residues. With 4 bases clipped from V and 4 bases from J, the junction kept 8 bases outside the gene matches. Germline assignment: CDR1 SEHNR and CDR2 FQNEAQ (reference sequence). Here the CDR3 reads CASSYGQGMGYEQYF. The DNA for the CDR3 is TGTGCCAGCAGCTACGGACAGGGGATGGGATACGAGCAGTACTTC.

This clonotype was seen repeatedly, ten times or more. The chain joins TRBV6-5 to TRBJ2-3; D is ambiguous. CDR1 is MNHEY and CDR2 is SVGAGI in the germline V gene. The CDR3 has 15 residues. The germline V and J ends were trimmed by 4 bases and 0 bases, with 11 bases remaining between them. This chain's CDR3 is CASSFQSSSTDTQYF. Written as DNA, the CDR3 is TGTGCCAGCAGTTTTCAGAGCTCTAGCACAGATACGCAGTATTTT.

V is TRBV30 and J is TRBJ1-1, with D unclear. V was cut by 2 bases and J by 5 bases, with 9 bases left in between. CDR1 is GTSNPN and CDR2 is SVGIG in the germline V gene (reference sequence). The CDR3 extends over 12 amino acids. CDR3 bases: TGTGCCTGGAGTTACGGAGGAACTGAAGCTTTCTTT. Translation: CAWSYGGTEAFF.

The table lists this clonotype with many counts. The chain carries TRBV7-6 and TRBJ2-2; weak D call: TRBD1 (7 bases). There are 18 residues in the CDR3. V dropped 5 bases and J dropped 0 bases, with 19 bases sitting between them. Germline lookup yields CDR1 SGHVS and CDR2 FNYEAQ. CDR3 nucleotide sequence: TGTGCCAGCAGCCGGTTTGCGGGACAGTTCGCGAACACCGGGGAGCTGTTTTTT. It is translated as CASSRFAGQFANTGELFF.

This clonotype was picked up a small number of times. DNA of the CDR3: TGTGCCAGCAGCCGGGCCGGGGAGGCCAAAAACATTCAGTACTTC. It is translated as CASSRAGEAKNIQYF. The V gene is TRBV7-9, the J gene TRBJ2-4, with D possibly being TRBD2 (5 bases). The V gene lost 5 bases and the J gene lost 1 base, with 12 bases spanning the gap. The germline V gene has CDR1 SEHNR and CDR2 FQNEAQ (reference sequence). This CDR3 is 15 amino acids long.

This clonotype was recorded a few times. With a much larger clone just one base away, this may be a read error. J is TRBJ2-5 and V is TRBV7-8; D may be TRBD1 or TRBD2 (5 bases each). The CDR3 runs to 16 residues. The V gene's germline CDR1 is SGHVS and CDR2 FQNEAQ. Here the CDR3 reads CASSFKPGGGKETQCF. The CDR3 coding sequence is TGTGCCAGCAGCTTTAAGCCCGGTGGGGGTAAAGAGACCCAGTGCTTC.

The rearrangement links TRBV28 to TRBJ2-3, with a tentative D call TRBD1 (6 bases). Germline V gene data show CDR1 as MDHEN and CDR2 as SYDVKM. Trimming pared 3 bases from V and 4 bases from J, leaving 14 bases between. The CDR3 extends over 15 amino acids. CDR3 bases: TGTGCCAGCAGTTTCAGGGGCCCGGCCGCAGATACGCAGTATTTT. This translates into CASSFRGPAADTQYF.

The chain recombines TRBV20-1 with TRBJ2-5; the match to TRBD2 covers 12 bases. Trimming removed 3 bases from V and 5 bases from J; junction bases left unmatched: 16. The CDR3 extends over 18 amino acids. In germline, CDR1 is DFQATT, CDR2 SNEGSKA (reference sequence). This CDR3 is CSASGLAGQVFRVETQYF. In nucleotides, the CDR3 is TGCAGTGCTAGTGGACTAGCGGGACAGGTCTTCCGGGTGGAGACCCAGTACTTC.

V is TRBV30 and J is TRBJ1-1; D possibly corresponds to TRBD1 (6 bases). CDR1 and CDR2 (germline): GTSNPN, SVGIG (reference sequence). The V end lost 0 bases, the J end lost 1 base, and 12 bases lay between the germline ends. The CDR3 contains 15 residues. The CDR3 is CAWSVRGWGNTEAFF. The CDR3 DNA is TGTGCCTGGAGTGTAAGGGGGTGGGGGAACACTGAAGCTTTCTTT.

This clonotype was found many times. V gene TRBV7-9 combines with J gene TRBJ2-3, with 7 bases matching TRBD2. V gave up 5 bases and J gave up 5 bases; unmatched junction bases: 10. This CDR3 contains 15 residues. Germline lookup yields CDR1 SEHNR and CDR2 FQNEAQ (reference sequence). For the CDR3, the DNA is TGTGCCAGCAGCGGGGTGCGGGAGAAAGGAGATACGCAGTATTTT. Its translation is CASSGVREKGDTQYF.

This clonotype was detected many times. The chain joins TRBV28 to TRBJ2-7, with TRBD2 identical over 9 bases. V was clipped by 4 bases and J by 3 bases; unmatched bases: 1. Germline loops: CDR1 MDHEN, CDR2 SYDVKM. The CDR3 has 13 residues. CDR3 residues: CASSWTSVYEQYF. DNA for the CDR3: TGTGCCAGCAGTTGGACTAGCGTCTACGAGCAGTACTTC.

This clonotype was found many times. The V gene is TRBV12-3 or TRBV12-4, the J gene TRBJ2-6; TRBD2 might be the D (5 bases). Trimming stripped 3 bases from V and 0 bases from J, with 9 bases between. This CDR3 comprises 16 residues. CDR3 protein: CASSFYGDSGANVLTF. The CDR3, as DNA: TGTGCCAGCAGTTTTTACGGGGACTCTGGGGCCAACGTCCTGACTTTC.

Regarding this clonotype: Possible read error: a much larger clone is one base away. The genes are TRBV13 and TRBJ1-5, with TRBD1 matching over 11 bases. The CDR3 runs to 16 residues. CDR1 is PRHDT and CDR2 is FYEKMQ in the germline V gene (reference sequence). In DNA form, the CDR3 reads TGTGCCAGCAGCTTATCGGACAGGGGGCGGAATCGGCCCCAGCATTTT. Translating gives CASSLSDRGRNRPQHF.

In this sample, this clonotype turned up many times. The V gene is TRBV2, the J gene TRBJ2-5; 11 bases fit TRBD1. V lost 7 bases and J lost 3; bases outside the gene matches: 7. This CDR3 is built from 15 residues. CDR1 and CDR2 from the germline V gene are SNHLY and FYNNEI. Written as DNA, the CDR3 is TGTGCCAGCACTGGGGGGACAGGGGGTAAAGAGACCCAGTACTTC. It translates to CASTGGTGGKETQYF.

This clonotype was counted many times. The chain links TRBV4-1 to TRBJ2-7; D unclear. The V end was cut by 0 bases, the J end by 4 bases, with 7 bases between. Germline CDR1 and CDR2: MGHRA and YSYEKL. This CDR3 region has 13 residues. The CDR3 nucleotides read TGCGCCAGCAGCCAAGAGTTCGGGTACGAGCAGTACTTC. Its translation: CASSQEFGYEQYF.

This chain connects TRBV5-1 to TRBJ2-3, with 14 bases lining up with TRBD2. The germline gives CDR1 SGHRS, CDR2 YFSETQ. The CDR3 is 15 residues long. The V and J ends lost 6 bases and 8 bases, in that order; junction bases with no gene match: 8. The CDR3 sequence: CASTLRLAGGSTQYF. The CDR3 bases are TGCGCCAGCACCCTGAGACTAGCGGGAGGGAGTACGCAGTATTTT.

This clonotype was detected many times. V and J are TRBV30 and TRBJ2-7; D is possibly TRBD1 (5 bases). CDR1 is GTSNPN, CDR2 SVGIG, per germline (reference sequence). The CDR3 extends over 15 amino acids. Trimming took off 4 bases at V and 3 bases at J, with 19 bases between the two ends. The CDR3 reads CAWNLGIGVNYEQYF. The CDR3 nucleotides are TGTGCCTGGAACCTAGGAATAGGGGTGAACTACGAGCAGTACTTC.

With respect to this clonotype: Compared with germline, one end of the junction differs, possibly owing to a read error. This rearrangement joins TRBV6-2 or TRBV6-3 to TRBJ2-7; no definite D call. CDR1 is MNHEY and CDR2 is SVGEGT in the germline V gene. The CDR3 extends over 13 amino acids. CDR3 DNA: TGTGGCAGCAGTTACGCCCAGGTCTACGAGCAGTACTTC. Residues: CGSSYAQVYEQYF.

A remark on this clonotype: A much larger clone lies one base from this, so it may be a read error. V usage is TRBV27 and J usage is TRBJ1-5; D unclear. Germline CDR1 and CDR2: MNHEY and SMNVEV (reference sequence). This CDR3 region has 15 residues. The V end lost 3 bases, the J end lost 0 bases, and 9 bases lay between the germline ends. The CDR3 is CASSFGGHSNQPQHF. Written as DNA, the CDR3 is TGTGCCAGCAGTTTTGGCGGGCATAGCAATCAGCCCCAGCATTTT.

The genes are TRBV10-2 and TRBJ2-7; no clear D gene. Germline lookup yields CDR1 WSHSY and CDR2 SAAADI. This CDR3 has 14 residues. The V end lost 4 bases, the J end lost 2 bases, and 12 bases lay between the germline ends. The CDR3 coding sequence is TGCGCCAGCAGTGGGTCCGGCCTCGCCTACGAGCAGTACTTC. It codes for CASSGSGLAYEQYF.

This rearrangement joins TRBV27 to TRBJ1-4; possibly TRBD1 for D (6 bases). CDR1 MNHEY and CDR2 SMNVEV come from the germline V gene (reference sequence). This CDR3 comprises 16 residues. Trimming left V 1 base short and J 7 bases short, with 16 bases between. The CDR3 is CASSLLGYGGPEKLFF. The CDR3 DNA is TGTGCCAGCAGTTTATTAGGGTATGGGGGGCCTGAAAAACTGTTTTTT.

This clonotype was counted many times. The chain uses TRBV24-1 and TRBJ2-1; a weak D match, TRBD2 (5 bases). This CDR3 has 16 amino acids. Germline-derived CDR1 and CDR2 are KGHDR and SFDVKD. V was cut by 3 bases and J by 0 bases, with 11 bases left in between. The CDR3 DNA reads TGTGCCACCAGTGATAGCCCGGGGAGCTCCTACAATGAGCAGTTCTTC. Translation gives CATSDSPGSSYNEQFF.

DNA for the CDR3: TGCAGCGTTGGAGACGGAGGGACCCAGTACTTC. Translation gives CSVGDGGTQYF. V gene TRBV29-1 combines with J gene TRBJ2-5; tentative D call: TRBD2 (5 bases). From germline, CDR1 is SQVTM and CDR2 ANQGSEA. V was clipped by 4 bases and J by 7 bases, with 10 bases between them. This CDR3 has 11 residues. The full variable domain, in which reference TRBV29-1 and TRBJ2-5 provide the parts outside the CDR3, is SAVISQKPSRDICQRGTSLTIQCQVDSQVTMMFWYRQQPGQSLTLIATANQGSEATYESGFVIDKFPISRPNLTFSTLTVSNMSPEDSSIYLCSVGDGGTQYFGPGTRLLVL.

Regarding this clonotype: Germline is not matched at one junction end, which may reflect a read error. CDR3 residues: CASAPLGGTNEELFF. CDR3 nucleotides: TGTGCCAGCGCACCCCTTGGGGGGACTAATGAAGAACTGTTTTTT. This chain connects TRBV3-1 to TRBJ1-4, with TRBD1 as a possible D gene (5 bases). There are 15 residues in the CDR3. Germline loops: CDR1 LGHDT, CDR2 YNNKEL (reference sequence).

This clonotype appeared many times. This sequence joins TRBV7-9 and TRBJ1-1; 8 nucleotides match TRBD1. This CDR3 comprises 15 residues. Germline assignment: CDR1 SEHNR and CDR2 FQNEAQ (reference sequence). Unmatched junction bases numbered 11, after V lost 3 bases and J lost 8 bases. The CDR3 region is CASSLPTGDGREAFF. DNA for the CDR3: TGTGCCAGCAGCTTGCCGACAGGGGATGGTAGGGAAGCTTTCTTT.

This clonotype appeared many times. The chain combines TRBV6-1 with TRBJ2-2; 9 bases align to TRBD1. Germline values: CDR1 MNHNS, CDR2 SASEGT. Germline trimming cut 2 bases from V and 5 bases from J; bases unmatched to any gene: 6. CDR3 length: 16 amino acids. The CDR3 is CASSEQYRGLTGELFF. CDR3 nucleotides: TGTGCCAGCAGTGAACAGTACAGGGGGCTAACCGGGGAGCTGTTTTTT.

The genes are TRBV28 and TRBJ1-2; TRBD1 aligns across 9 bases. The V and J ends lost 4 bases and 3 bases, in that order; junction bases with no gene match: 6. The CDR3 loop spans 15 amino acids. Looked up from germline, CDR1 is MDHEN and CDR2 is SYDVKM. In DNA form, the CDR3 reads TGTGCCAGCAGTTCCACACAGGGGGCAGACTATGGCTACACCTTC. Its protein product is CASSSTQGADYGYTF.

Many counts were recorded for this clonotype. The J gene is TRBJ2-7, the V gene TRBV3-1; D is possibly TRBD2 (6 bases). Germline V lookup: CDR1 LGHDT, CDR2 YNNKEL (reference sequence). The CDR3 is 14 residues long. V lost 4 bases to trimming and J lost 2 bases, with 12 bases between them. The CDR3 here is CASSLSGSAYEQYF. CDR3 nucleotides: TGTGCCAGCAGCCTCAGCGGGTCGGCCTACGAGCAGTACTTC.